The 21 T cell receptor beta chains below were found in one sample sequenced in a study of PD-L1 blockade in urothelial cancer. Time point here: pretreatment peripheral blood. Profiled with immunoSEQ multiplex PCR; TCRdb holds only in-frame clones, not every one. The data show about 79,000 clones, more than 75% seen once. This specimen was PBMCs, taken around atezolizumab (anti-PD-L1) treatment. These receptors were obtained from a man aged 55 to 70 with urothelial cancer.

In its sample, this clone was seen a few times. The J gene is TRBJ1-5, the V gene TRBV9; maybe TRBD1 (6 bases). V shed 0 bases and J shed 0 bases, with 7 bases lying between them. Germline assignment: CDR1 SGDLS and CDR2 YYNGEE. The CDR3 is 15 amino acids. The DNA of the CDR3 is TGTGCCAGCAGCGTAGAGGGACATAGCAATCAGCCCCAGCATTTT. This translates into CASSVEGHSNQPQHF.

The CDR3 DNA follows: TGTGCCACCCTCCGGGGGGGTTTGGGCTCCTACAATGAGCAGTTCTTC. Amino acid sequence: CATLRGGLGSYNEQFF. The V and J genes are TRBV19 and TRBJ2-1; 8 bases line up with TRBD2. The CDR3 has 16 amino acids. V was pared by 10 bases and J by 0 bases, with 11 bases of the junction left unmatched. Per the germline V gene, CDR1 is LNHDA and CDR2 is SQIVND (reference sequence).

This clone was recorded only once. The chain carries TRBV19 and TRBJ1-2; D is unclear. CDR3 length: 15 residues. Germline-derived CDR1 and CDR2 are LNHDA and SQIVND (reference sequence). V was clipped by 5 bases and J by 2 bases, with 15 bases between them. CDR3 coding DNA: TGTGCCAGTAGTTCCGGGAGATCTGGGAACTATGGCTACACCTTC. Translating gives CASSSGRSGNYGYTF.

The chain couples TRBV19 to TRBJ1-5; TRBD1 matches 8 bases. The CDR3 consists of 14 residues. After removal of 5 bases from V and 7 bases from J, the junction contained 7 bases not matched to a gene. Looked up from germline, CDR1 is LNHDA and CDR2 is SQIVND (reference sequence). CDR3 bases: TGTGCCAGTAGTTCGCACAGGGGGAGGCAGCCCCAGCATTTT. It codes for CASSSHRGRQPQHF. The full variable domain, in which reference TRBV19 and TRBJ1-5 provide the parts outside the CDR3, is DGGITQSPKYLFRKEGQNVTLSCEQNLNHDAMYWYRQDPGQGLRLIYYSQIVNDFQKGDIAEGYSVSREKKESFPLTVTSAQKNPTAFYLCASSSHRGRQPQHFGDGTRLSIL.

The chain carries TRBV6-5 and TRBJ2-4; 7 nucleotides match TRBD1. The CDR3 contains 15 residues. The V segment lost 0 bases and the J segment 6 bases; nucleotides outside the gene matches: 5. The germline gives CDR1 MNHEY, CDR2 SVGAGI. In DNA form, the CDR3 reads TGTGCCAGCAGTTACTCCAAAAACAGGGGAAACATTCAGTACTTC. Translated, it gives CASSYSKNRGNIQYF.

The V and J genes are TRBV7-3 and TRBJ2-6; D is perhaps TRBD1 (6 bases). Trimming stripped 0 bases from V and 4 bases from J, with 10 bases between. Germline V gene data show CDR1 as SGHTA and CDR2 as FQGTGA. The CDR3 consists of 16 residues. In DNA form, the CDR3 reads TGTGCCAGCAGCTTAACGCGGACAGCAGGGGCCAACGTCCTGACTTTC. Amino acids: CASSLTRTAGANVLTF.

Comments on this clone: One end of the junction fails to match germline, which may point to a read error. The chain is built from TRBV7-7 and TRBJ2-3; D is perhaps TRBD2 (6 bases). The CDR3 extends over 15 amino acids. CDR1 is SSHAT, CDR2 FNYEAQ, per germline (reference sequence). CDR3 in amino acids: CASSLTPGDLDTQYF. DNA of the CDR3: TGTGCTAGCAGCTTAACCCCGGGGGACCTAGATACGCAGTATTTT.

V usage is TRBV5-1 and J usage is TRBJ2-3; 12 nucleotides line up with TRBD2. V lost 4 bases and J lost 2; bases outside the gene matches: 8. Germline CDR1 reads SGHRS; CDR2 reads YFSETQ. This CDR3 comprises 17 residues. The CDR3 region has the DNA TGCGCCAGCAGCCCCACGACTAGCGGGGGCTCCACAGATACGCAGTATTTT. Amino acid sequence: CASSPTTSGGSTDTQYF.

CDR3 sequence: CATSRVTEGNYGYTF. The CDR3 nucleotides read TGTGCCACCAGCAGAGTTACAGAAGGAAACTATGGCTACACCTTC. The chain is built from TRBV15 and TRBJ1-2; D remains ambiguous. V lost 1 base to trimming and J lost 2 bases, with 11 bases between them. CDR3 size: 15 residues. Germline-derived CDR1 and CDR2 are LNHNV and YYDKDF (reference sequence).

In this sample, this clone turned up a few times. The gene calls are TRBV27 and TRBJ1-1; 11 bases agree with TRBD1. The CDR3 is 16 residues long. Trimming at V came to 3 bases and at J to 5 bases, leaving 8 bases not matched to a gene. Per germline, CDR1 MNHEY and CDR2 SMNVEV (reference sequence). DNA of the CDR3: TGTGCCAGCAGTTTCACGGACAGGGGGCTTGGAACTGAAGCTTTCTTT. Protein: CASSFTDRGLGTEAFF.

The chain combines TRBV30 with TRBJ2-7; unclear D gene. The CDR3 has 15 residues. The V end lost 0 bases, the J end lost 0 bases, and 12 bases lay between the germline ends. Germline-derived CDR1 and CDR2 are GTSNPN and SVGIG (reference sequence). Written as DNA, the CDR3 is TGTGCCTGGAGTGTCAATATGGGCATCTCCTACGAGCAGTACTTC. This sequence encodes CAWSVNMGISYEQYF.

Turning to this clone: The same CDR3 arises from other DNA sequences in this sample as well. V usage is TRBV4-3 and J usage is TRBJ1-5; D possibly corresponds to TRBD1 (5 bases). Trimming took 0 bases from V and 4 from J, leaving 7 bases between them. CDR1 and CDR2 from the germline V gene are LGHNA and YSLEER. This CDR3 region has 14 residues. CDR3 DNA: TGCGCCAGCAGCCAAGATCGGGGGAATCAGCCCCAGCATTTT. This codes for CASSQDRGNQPQHF.

The V and J genes are TRBV6-1 and TRBJ1-2, with 8 bases aligning to TRBD1. Germline assignment: CDR1 MNHNS and CDR2 SASEGT. The CDR3 consists of 14 residues. V lost 6 bases, J lost 8 bases, and 11 bases stayed unmatched. The CDR3 bases are TGTGCCAGCAGGGATTTAGACAGGGGAGGGGGCTACACCTTC. Translation gives CASRDLDRGGGYTF.

V gene TRBV6-6 combines with J gene TRBJ1-1; 7 bases align to TRBD1. The CDR3 runs 13 residues. CDR1 is MNHNY and CDR2 is SVGAGI in the germline V gene (reference sequence). V lost 6 bases and J lost 3; bases outside the gene matches: 4. CDR3 coding DNA: TGTGCCAGCAGAGACAGGGTGGACACTGAAGCTTTCTTT. As protein: CASRDRVDTEAFF.

The V and J genes are TRBV4-1 and TRBJ2-1, with a possible D match to TRBD2 (5 bases). V was pared by 0 bases and J by 7 bases, with 25 bases between. From germline, CDR1 is MGHRA and CDR2 YSYEKL. There are 19 residues in the CDR3. For the CDR3, the DNA is TGCGCCAGCAGCCAAGATCCCCTCTCTAAGCGGAGGTTAAGGAATGAGCAGTTCTTC. Translated, it gives CASSQDPLSKRRLRNEQFF.

J is TRBJ1-2 and V is TRBV5-6, with D maybe TRBD1 (5 bases). Germline CDR1 SGHDT, CDR2 YYEEEE. Deletions cut 1 base from V and 8 bases from J, with 12 bases between. The CDR3 is 13 amino acids. The CDR3 DNA sequence: TGTGCCAGCAGCTTGAGCAGGGTTGGAGGCTACACCTTC. It specifies CASSLSRVGGYTF.

The gene calls are TRBV28 and TRBJ1-2, with 11 bases lining up with TRBD1. Germline V gene data show CDR1 as MDHEN and CDR2 as SYDVKM. J lost 7 bases, V lost 1 base, and 5 bases had no gene match. There are 15 residues in the CDR3. This CDR3 reads CASSLSSGTGGGYTF. The CDR3 coding sequence is TGTGCCAGCAGTTTATCATCCGGGACAGGGGGTGGCTACACCTTC.

The chain couples TRBV6-6 to TRBJ1-6; D is uncertain. Per the germline V gene, CDR1 is MNHNY and CDR2 is SVGAGI (reference sequence). Deletions cut 6 bases from V and 2 bases from J, with 5 bases between. The CDR3 spans 13 residues. The DNA for the CDR3 is TGTGCCAGCAGGGGAGCCTATAATTCACCCCTCCACTTT. Translated: CASRGAYNSPLHF.

V usage is TRBV7-2 and J usage is TRBJ1-1; D unresolved. Trimming shortened V by 6 bases and J by 6 bases, and 14 bases separated the two germline ends. Germline loops: CDR1 SGHTA, CDR2 FQGNSA. This CDR3 comprises 13 residues. CDR3 loop: CASSWVRWSEAFF. CDR3 in DNA: TGTGCCAGCAGTTGGGTGAGGTGGTCTGAAGCTTTCTTT.

The chain joins TRBV27 to TRBJ2-3, with 9 bases that match TRBD1. CDR3 length: 16 amino acids. The V gene's germline CDR1 is MNHEY and CDR2 SMNVEV (reference sequence). The ends lost 0 bases at V and 4 bases at J; junction bases unmatched: 5. The CDR3 DNA reads as TGTGCCAGCAGTTTATCGGGACAGGGCCTTCCAGATACGCAGTATTTT. Encoded protein: CASSLSGQGLPDTQYF.

The rearrangement joins TRBV4-2 to TRBJ2-1; D is possibly TRBD2 (6 bases). This CDR3 region has 17 residues. Germline assignment: CDR1 LGHNA and CDR2 YNFKEQ. Deletions cut 3 bases from V and 0 bases from J, with 15 bases between. CDR3 residues: CASSQSIAENSYNEQFF. CDR3 nucleotides: TGTGCCAGCAGCCAGAGCATAGCGGAAAACTCCTACAATGAGCAGTTCTTC.